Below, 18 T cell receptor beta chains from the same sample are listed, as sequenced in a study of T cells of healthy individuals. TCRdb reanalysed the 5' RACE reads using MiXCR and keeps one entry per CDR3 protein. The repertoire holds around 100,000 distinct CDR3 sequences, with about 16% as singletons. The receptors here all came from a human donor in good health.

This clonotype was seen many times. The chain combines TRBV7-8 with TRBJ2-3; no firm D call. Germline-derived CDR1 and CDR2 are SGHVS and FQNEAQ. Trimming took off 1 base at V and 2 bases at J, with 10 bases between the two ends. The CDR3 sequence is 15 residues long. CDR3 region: CASSLEGYNTDTQYF. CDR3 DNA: TGTGCCAGCAGCTTAGAGGGCTATAACACAGATACGCAGTATTTT.

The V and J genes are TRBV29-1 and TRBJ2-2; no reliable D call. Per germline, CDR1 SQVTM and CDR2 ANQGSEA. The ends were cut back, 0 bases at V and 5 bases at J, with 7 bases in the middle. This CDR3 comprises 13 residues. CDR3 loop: CSVEEGITGELFF. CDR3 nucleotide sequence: TGCAGCGTTGAAGAGGGGATAACCGGGGAGCTGTTTTTT.

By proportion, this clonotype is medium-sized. CDR3 amino acids: CASLAGDETQYF. Written as DNA, the CDR3 is TGTGCCAGCCTAGCGGGAGACGAGACCCAGTACTTC. The rearrangement joins TRBV28 to TRBJ2-5, with 10 bases fitting TRBD2. Germline CDR1 is MDHEN and CDR2 is SYDVKM. With 8 bases clipped from V and 5 bases from J, the junction kept 2 bases outside the gene matches. The CDR3 length is 12 residues.

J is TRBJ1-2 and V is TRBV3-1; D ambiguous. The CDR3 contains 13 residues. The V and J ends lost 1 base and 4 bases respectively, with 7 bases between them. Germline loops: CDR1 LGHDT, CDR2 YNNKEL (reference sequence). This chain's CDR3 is CASSQVHGYGYTF. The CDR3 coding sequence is TGTGCCAGCAGCCAAGTTCATGGCTATGGCTACACCTTC.

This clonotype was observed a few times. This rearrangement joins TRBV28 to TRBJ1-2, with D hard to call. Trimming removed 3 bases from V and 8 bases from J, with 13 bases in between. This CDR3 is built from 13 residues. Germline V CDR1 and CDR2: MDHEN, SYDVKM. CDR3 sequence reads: CASSFRVISGYTF. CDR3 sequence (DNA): TGTGCCAGCAGTTTTAGGGTGATAAGCGGCTACACCTTC.

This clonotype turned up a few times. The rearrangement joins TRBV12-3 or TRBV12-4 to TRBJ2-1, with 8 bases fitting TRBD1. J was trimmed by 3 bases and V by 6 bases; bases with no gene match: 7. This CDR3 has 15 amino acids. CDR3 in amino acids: CASSPGTGVYNEQFF. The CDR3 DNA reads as TGTGCCAGCAGCCCCGGGACAGGAGTCTACAATGAGCAGTTCTTC.

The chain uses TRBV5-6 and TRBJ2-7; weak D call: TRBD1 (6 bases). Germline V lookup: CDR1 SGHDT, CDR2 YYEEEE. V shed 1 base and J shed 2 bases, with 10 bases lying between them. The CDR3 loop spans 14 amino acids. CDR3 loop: CASSLWTAPYEQYF. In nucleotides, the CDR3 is TGTGCCAGCAGCTTGTGGACAGCCCCCTACGAGCAGTACTTC.

The CDR3 reads CASSRRTGNTEAFF. The CDR3 region has the DNA TGTGCCAGCAGCCGACGGACAGGCAACACTGAAGCTTTCTTT. The chain recombines TRBV4-2 with TRBJ1-1; 7 bases are shared with TRBD1. Germline trimming cut 4 bases from V and 2 bases from J; bases unmatched to any gene: 4. CDR1 and CDR2 from the germline V gene are LGHNA and YNFKEQ. The CDR3 runs 14 residues.

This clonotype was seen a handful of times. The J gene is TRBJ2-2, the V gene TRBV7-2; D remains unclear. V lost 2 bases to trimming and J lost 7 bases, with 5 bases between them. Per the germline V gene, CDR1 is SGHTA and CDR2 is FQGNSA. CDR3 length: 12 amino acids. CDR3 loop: CASSLYNGELFF. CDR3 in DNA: TGTGCCAGCAGCTTATATAACGGGGAGCTGTTTTTT.

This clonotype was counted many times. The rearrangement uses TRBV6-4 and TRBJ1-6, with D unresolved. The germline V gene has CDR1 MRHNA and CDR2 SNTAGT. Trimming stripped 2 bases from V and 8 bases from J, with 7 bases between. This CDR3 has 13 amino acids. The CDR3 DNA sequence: TGTGCCAGCAGTGACGGTTCGGATTCACCCCTCCACTTT. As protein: CASSDGSDSPLHF.

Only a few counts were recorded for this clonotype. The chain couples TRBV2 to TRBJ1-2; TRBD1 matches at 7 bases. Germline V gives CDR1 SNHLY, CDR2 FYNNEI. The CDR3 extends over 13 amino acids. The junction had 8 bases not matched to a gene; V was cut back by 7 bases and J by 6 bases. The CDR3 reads CASNAGQADGYTF. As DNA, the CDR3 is TGTGCCAGCAACGCCGGACAGGCAGATGGCTACACCTTC.

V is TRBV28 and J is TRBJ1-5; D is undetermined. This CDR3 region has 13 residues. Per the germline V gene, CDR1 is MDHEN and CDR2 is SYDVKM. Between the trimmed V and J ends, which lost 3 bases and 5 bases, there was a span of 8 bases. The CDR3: CASSLPGYQPQHF. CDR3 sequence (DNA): TGTGCCAGCAGTTTGCCCGGGTATCAGCCCCAGCATTTT.

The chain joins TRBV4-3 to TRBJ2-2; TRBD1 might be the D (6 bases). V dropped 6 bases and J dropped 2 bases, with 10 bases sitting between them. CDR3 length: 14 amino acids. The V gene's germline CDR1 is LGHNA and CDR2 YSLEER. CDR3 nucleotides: TGCGCCAGCAGAACGGACAGAAACACCGGGGAGCTGTTTTTT. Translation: CASRTDRNTGELFF.

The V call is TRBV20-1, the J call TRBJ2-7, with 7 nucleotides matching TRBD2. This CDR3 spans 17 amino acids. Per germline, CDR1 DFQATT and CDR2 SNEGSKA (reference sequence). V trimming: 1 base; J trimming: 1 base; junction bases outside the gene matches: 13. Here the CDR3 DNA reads TGCAGTGCTAGAGGCTATGGTAGCGGGTTTAGTTCCTACGAGCAGTACTTC. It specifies CSARGYGSGFSSYEQYF.

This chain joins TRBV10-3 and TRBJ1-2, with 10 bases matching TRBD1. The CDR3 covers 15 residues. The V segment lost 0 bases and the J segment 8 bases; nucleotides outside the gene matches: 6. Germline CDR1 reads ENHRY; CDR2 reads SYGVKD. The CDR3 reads CAISESGQGIVGYTF. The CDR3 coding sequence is TGTGCCATCAGTGAGTCGGGACAGGGGATAGTCGGCTACACCTTC.

The CDR3 region is CASRRTGDGYNEQFF. Written as DNA, the CDR3 is TGTGCCAGCAGGAGGACAGGGGACGGGTACAATGAGCAGTTCTTC. The V gene is TRBV2, the J gene TRBJ2-1; 9 bases map to TRBD1. The CDR3 contains 15 residues. V dropped 6 bases and J dropped 4; count of bases not matched to a gene: 7. From germline, CDR1 is SNHLY and CDR2 FYNNEI.

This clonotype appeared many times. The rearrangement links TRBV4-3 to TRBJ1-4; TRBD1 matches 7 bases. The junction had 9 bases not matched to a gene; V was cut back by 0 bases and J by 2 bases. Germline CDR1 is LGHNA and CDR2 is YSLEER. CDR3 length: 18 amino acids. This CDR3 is CASSQDLPRGATNEKLFF. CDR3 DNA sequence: TGCGCCAGCAGCCAAGATCTGCCCAGGGGGGCGACTAATGAAAAACTGTTTTTT.

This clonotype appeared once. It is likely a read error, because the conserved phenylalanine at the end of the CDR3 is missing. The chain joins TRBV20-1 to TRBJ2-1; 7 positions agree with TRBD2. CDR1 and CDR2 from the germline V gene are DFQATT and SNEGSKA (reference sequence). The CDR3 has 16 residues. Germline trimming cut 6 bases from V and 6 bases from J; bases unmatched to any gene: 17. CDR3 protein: CSAVSRDYQGSNEQFS. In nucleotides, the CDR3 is TGCAGTGCAGTCTCCCGGGACTACCAAGGGTCCAATGAGCAGTTCTCC.